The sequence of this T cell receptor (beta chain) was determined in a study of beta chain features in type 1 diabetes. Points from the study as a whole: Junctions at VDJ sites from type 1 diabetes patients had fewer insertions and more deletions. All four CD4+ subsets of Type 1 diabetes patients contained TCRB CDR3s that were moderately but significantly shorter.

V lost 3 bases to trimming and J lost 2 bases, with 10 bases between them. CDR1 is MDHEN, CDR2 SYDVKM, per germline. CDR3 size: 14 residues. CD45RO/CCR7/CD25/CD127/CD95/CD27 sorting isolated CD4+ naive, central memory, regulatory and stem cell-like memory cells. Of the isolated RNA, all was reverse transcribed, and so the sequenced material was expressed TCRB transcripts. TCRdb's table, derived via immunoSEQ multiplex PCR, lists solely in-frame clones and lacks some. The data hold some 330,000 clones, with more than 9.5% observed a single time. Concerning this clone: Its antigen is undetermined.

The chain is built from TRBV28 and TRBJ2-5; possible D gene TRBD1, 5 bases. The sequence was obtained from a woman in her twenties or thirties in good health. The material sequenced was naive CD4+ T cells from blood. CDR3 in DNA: TGTGCCAGCAGTTTCATAGACAGACAAGAGACCCAGTACTTC. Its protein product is CASSFIDRQETQYF.